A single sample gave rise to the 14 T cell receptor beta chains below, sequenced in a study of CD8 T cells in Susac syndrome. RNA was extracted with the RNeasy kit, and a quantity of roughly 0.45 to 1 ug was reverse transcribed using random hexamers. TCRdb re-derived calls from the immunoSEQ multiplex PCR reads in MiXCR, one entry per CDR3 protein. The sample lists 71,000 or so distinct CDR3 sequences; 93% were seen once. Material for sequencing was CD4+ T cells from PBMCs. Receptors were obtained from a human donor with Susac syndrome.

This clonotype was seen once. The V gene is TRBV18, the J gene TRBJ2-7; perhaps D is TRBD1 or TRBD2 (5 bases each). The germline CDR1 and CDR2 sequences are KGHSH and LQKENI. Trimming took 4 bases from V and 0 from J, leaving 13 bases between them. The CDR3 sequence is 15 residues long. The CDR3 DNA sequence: TGTGCCAGCTCACTAAGGGACGGTAGCTCCTACGAGCAGTACTTC. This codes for CASSLRDGSSYEQYF.

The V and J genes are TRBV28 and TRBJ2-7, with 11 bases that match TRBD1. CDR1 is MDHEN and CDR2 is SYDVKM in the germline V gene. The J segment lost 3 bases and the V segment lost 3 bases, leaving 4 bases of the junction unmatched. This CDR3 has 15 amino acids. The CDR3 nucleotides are TGTGCCAGCAGTTTCGGACAGGGGGCAAACTACGAGCAGTACTTC. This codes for CASSFGQGANYEQYF. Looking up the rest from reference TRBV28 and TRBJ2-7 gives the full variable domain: DVKVTQSSRYLVKRTGEKVFLECVQDMDHENMFWYRQDPGLGLRLIYFSYDVKMKEKGDIPEGYSVSREKKERFSLILESASTNQTSMYLCASSFGQGANYEQYFGPGTRLTVT.

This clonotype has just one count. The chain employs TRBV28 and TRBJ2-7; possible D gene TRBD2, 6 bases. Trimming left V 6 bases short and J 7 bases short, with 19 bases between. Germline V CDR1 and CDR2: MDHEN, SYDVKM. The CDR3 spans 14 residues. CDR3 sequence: CASSFLWGLREQYF. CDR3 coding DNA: TGTGCCAGCAGCTTCTTGTGGGGACTGAGGGAGCAGTACTTC.

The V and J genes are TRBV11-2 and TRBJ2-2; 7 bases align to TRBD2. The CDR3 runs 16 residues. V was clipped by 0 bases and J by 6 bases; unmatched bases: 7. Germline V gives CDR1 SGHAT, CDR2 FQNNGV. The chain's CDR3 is CASSLDRAGRAGELFF. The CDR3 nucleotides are TGTGCCAGCAGCTTAGATAGAGCAGGGAGGGCCGGGGAGCTGTTTTTT.

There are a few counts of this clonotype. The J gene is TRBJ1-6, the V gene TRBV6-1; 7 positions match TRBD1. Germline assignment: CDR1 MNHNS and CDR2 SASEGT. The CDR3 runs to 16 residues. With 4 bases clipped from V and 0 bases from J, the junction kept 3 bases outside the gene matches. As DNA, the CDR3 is TGTGCCAGCAGTGGGGGACAGCCCTCCTATAATTCACCCCTCCACTTT. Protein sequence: CASSGGQPSYNSPLHF.

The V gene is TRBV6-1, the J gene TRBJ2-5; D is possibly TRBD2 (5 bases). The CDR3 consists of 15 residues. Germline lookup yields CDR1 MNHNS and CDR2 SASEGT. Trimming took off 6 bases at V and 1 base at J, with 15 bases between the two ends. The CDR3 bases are TGTGCCAGCAGAACTTGGGGTGCGGGCCAAGAGACCCAGTACTTC. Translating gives CASRTWGAGQETQYF.

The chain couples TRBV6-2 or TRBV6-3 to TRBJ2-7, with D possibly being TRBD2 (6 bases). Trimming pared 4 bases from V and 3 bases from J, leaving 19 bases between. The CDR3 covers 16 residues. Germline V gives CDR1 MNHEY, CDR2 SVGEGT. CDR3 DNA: TGTGCCAGCAGTTTCGAGAGGGGAGGACTTTTCTACGAGCAGTACTTC. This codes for CASSFERGGLFYEQYF.

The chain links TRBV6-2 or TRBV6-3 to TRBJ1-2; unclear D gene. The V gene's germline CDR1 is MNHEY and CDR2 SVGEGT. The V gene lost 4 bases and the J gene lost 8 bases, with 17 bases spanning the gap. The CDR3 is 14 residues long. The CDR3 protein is CASSSPAGVRGYTF. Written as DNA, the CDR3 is TGTGCCAGCAGTTCCCCAGCCGGGGTACGGGGCTACACCTTC.

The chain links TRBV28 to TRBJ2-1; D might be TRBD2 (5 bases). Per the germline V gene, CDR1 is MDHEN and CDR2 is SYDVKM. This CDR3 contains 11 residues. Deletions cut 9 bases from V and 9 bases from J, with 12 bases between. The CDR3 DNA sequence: TGTGCCAGTCTAGGAGGTTTTGAGCAGTTCTTC. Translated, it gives CASLGGFEQFF.

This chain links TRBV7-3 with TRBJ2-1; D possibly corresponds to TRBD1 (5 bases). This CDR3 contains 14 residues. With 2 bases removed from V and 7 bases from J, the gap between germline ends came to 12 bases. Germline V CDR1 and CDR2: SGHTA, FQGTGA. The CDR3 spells CASSLSHRLNEQFF. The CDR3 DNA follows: TGTGCCAGCAGCTTATCGCACAGGCTAAATGAGCAGTTCTTC.

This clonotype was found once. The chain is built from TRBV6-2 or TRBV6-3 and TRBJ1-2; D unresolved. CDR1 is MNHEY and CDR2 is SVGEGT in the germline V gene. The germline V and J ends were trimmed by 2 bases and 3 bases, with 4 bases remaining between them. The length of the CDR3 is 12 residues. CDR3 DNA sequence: TGTGCCAGCAGTTACCCCGACTATGGCTACACCTTC. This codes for CASSYPDYGYTF.

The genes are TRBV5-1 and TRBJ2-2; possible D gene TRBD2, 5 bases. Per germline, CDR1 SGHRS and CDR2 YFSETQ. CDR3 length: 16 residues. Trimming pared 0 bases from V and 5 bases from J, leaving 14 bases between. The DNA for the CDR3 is TGCGCCAGCAGCTTGGCCGCACCCCCGGGGACCGGGGAGCTGTTTTTT. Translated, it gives CASSLAAPPGTGELFF.

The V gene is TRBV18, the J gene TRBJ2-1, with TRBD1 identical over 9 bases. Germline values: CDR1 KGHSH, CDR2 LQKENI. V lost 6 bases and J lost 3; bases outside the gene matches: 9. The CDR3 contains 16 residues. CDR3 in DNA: TGTGCCAGCTCTAAAGTCGGGACAGGGAACTACAATGAGCAGTTCTTC. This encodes CASSKVGTGNYNEQFF. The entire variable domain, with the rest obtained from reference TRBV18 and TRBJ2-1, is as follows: NAGVMQNPRHLVRRRGQEARLRCSPMKGHSHVYWYRQLPEEGLKFMVYLQKENIIDESGMPKERFSAEFPKEGPSILRIQQVVRGDSAAYFCASSKVGTGNYNEQFFGPGTRLTVL.

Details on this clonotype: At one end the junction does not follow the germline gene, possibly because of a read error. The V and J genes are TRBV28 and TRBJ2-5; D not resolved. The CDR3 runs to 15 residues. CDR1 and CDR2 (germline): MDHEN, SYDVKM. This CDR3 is CASSLRPGLQGTQYF. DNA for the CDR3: TGTGCCAGCAGTTTAAGGCCAGGCCTTCAAGGGACCCAGTACTTC.